The 22 T cell receptor beta chains reported below all come from one sample, sequenced in a study of cytomegalovirus exposure and HLA in healthy donors. The primer mix had 60 Vbeta and 13 Jbeta primers. Libraries were prepared by immunoSEQ multiplex PCR; TCRdb keeps only in-frame clonotypes and omits some of them. The table lists around 110,000 clones, with 6.8% in the top ten. Sequencing input: PBMCs. Receptors were obtained from a man aged 35-49 years in good health and CMV-seropositive.

The gene calls are TRBV15 and TRBJ1-6, with 7 bases identical to TRBD1. Germline V gene data show CDR1 as LNHNV and CDR2 as YYDKDF (reference sequence). The CDR3 contains 15 residues. J lost 10 bases, V lost 0 bases, and 6 bases had no gene match. This CDR3 reads CATSRDPTGLSPLHF. CDR3 nucleotides: TGTGCCACCAGCAGAGACCCGACAGGGCTCTCACCCCTCCACTTT.

This chain joins TRBV6-1 and TRBJ1-2; TRBD1 matches 8 bases. CDR1 is MNHNS, CDR2 SASEGT, per germline. This CDR3 comprises 15 residues. J gave up 0 bases and V 5 bases, and 5 bases lay outside the gene matches. The DNA of the CDR3 is TGTGCCAGCAGTACGGACAGGGCAGCTAACTATGGCTACACCTTC. Translating it yields CASSTDRAANYGYTF.

The rearrangement links TRBV7-9 to TRBJ2-2; 7 bases match TRBD2. The CDR3 totals 15 residues. J gave up 1 base and V 8 bases, and 7 bases lay outside the gene matches. Germline assignment: CDR1 SEHNR and CDR2 FQNEAQ (reference sequence). The CDR3 is CASPPSGKNTGELFF. In DNA, the CDR3 is TGTGCCAGCCCCCCCAGCGGGAAGAACACCGGGGAGCTGTTTTTT.

This chain connects TRBV21-1 to TRBJ2-7; TRBD1 is taken as the D call from the table, unchecked against the DNA. TRBV21-1 is marked as a pseudogene. CDR3 length: 18 amino acids. The CDR3 nucleotides read TGTGCCAGCAGCAAATCTAAGGGGGTCGGCAGTTCGTCCTACGAGCAGTACTTC. It is translated as CASSKSKGVGSSSYEQYF.

The chain links TRBV28 to TRBJ2-3; weak D call: TRBD2 (7 bases). Germline V lookup: CDR1 MDHEN, CDR2 SYDVKM. The length of the CDR3 is 13 residues. V lost 5 bases and J 6 bases, leaving 12 bases between the germline ends. The CDR3 loop is CASSPGRGDTQYF. The CDR3 DNA reads TGTGCCAGCAGTCCAGGGAGGGGGGATACGCAGTATTTT.

The chain employs TRBV5-4 and TRBJ2-2, with TRBD2 as a possible D gene (5 bases). The length of the CDR3 is 15 residues. Trimming removed 4 bases from V and 1 base from J, with 11 bases in between. Germline loops: CDR1 SGHNT, CDR2 YYREEE (reference sequence). The CDR3 loop reads CASSRSGVNTGELFF. CDR3 bases: TGTGCCAGCAGCCGAAGCGGAGTGAACACCGGGGAGCTGTTTTTT. The entire variable domain, with the rest obtained from reference TRBV5-4 and TRBJ2-2, is as follows: ETGVTQSPTHLIKTRGQQVTLRCSSQSGHNTVSWYQQALGQGPQFIFQYYREEENGRGNFPPRFSGLQFPNYSSELNVNALELDDSALYLCASSRSGVNTGELFFGEGSRLTVL.

The V gene is TRBV15, the J gene TRBJ1-2; D is uncertain. Deletions cut 7 bases from V and 2 bases from J, with 11 bases between. Germline CDR1 LNHNV, CDR2 YYDKDF (reference sequence). CDR3 length: 13 residues. This CDR3 reads CATTPGTNYGYTF. The CDR3 nucleotides read TGTGCCACCACCCCGGGAACGAACTATGGCTACACCTTC.

J is TRBJ2-1 and V is TRBV6-5; weak D call: TRBD1 (6 bases). Germline lookup yields CDR1 MNHEY and CDR2 SVGAGI. The CDR3 totals 13 residues. The V end lost 7 bases, the J end lost 8 bases, and 15 bases lay between the germline ends. The CDR3 DNA sequence: TGTGCCAGCACTTTGGAACAGGGCCATGAGCAGTTCTTC. Its protein is CASTLEQGHEQFF.

The rearrangement links TRBV2 to TRBJ2-1, with TRBD2 identical over 8 bases. The CDR3 runs to 17 residues. V trimming: 7 bases; J trimming: 9 bases; junction bases outside the gene matches: 20. Germline V lookup: CDR1 SNHLY, CDR2 FYNNEI. The CDR3 DNA is TGTGCCAGCACCGACCGCTCCGGGACTAGAGGAGCCGCTGAGCAGTTCTTC. It yields the protein CASTDRSGTRGAAEQFF. Filled out from reference TRBV2 and TRBJ2-1, the complete variable domain reads EPEVTQTPSHQVTQMGQEVILRCVPISNHLYFYWYRQILGQKVEFLVSFYNNEISEKSEIFDDQFSVERPDGSNFTLKIRSTKLEDSAMYFCASTDRSGTRGAAEQFFGPGTRLTVL.

The chain joins TRBV6-5 to TRBJ2-5, with 7 bases lining up with TRBD1. Germline loops: CDR1 MNHEY, CDR2 SVGAGI. This CDR3 spans 13 amino acids. V shed 3 bases and J 5 bases; nucleotides not matched to a gene: 3. The chain's CDR3 is CASSYTGVETQYF. CDR3 DNA sequence: TGTGCCAGCAGTTATACAGGGGTGGAGACCCAGTACTTC.

V and J are TRBV9 and TRBJ2-7; TRBD1 matches 7 bases. The germline gives CDR1 SGDLS, CDR2 YYNGEE. The J segment lost 3 bases and the V segment lost 0 bases, leaving 6 bases of the junction unmatched. The CDR3 covers 15 residues. The CDR3 DNA follows: TGTGCCAGCAGCGTAGGAGCTCAGGGGGTCTACGAGCAGTACTTC. This encodes CASSVGAQGVYEQYF. The full variable domain, with the rest looked up from reference TRBV9 and TRBJ2-7, is DSGVTQTPKHLITATGQRVTLRCSPRSGDLSVYWYQQSLDQGLQFLIQYYNGEERAKGNILERFSAQQFPDLHSELNLSSLELGDSALYFCASSVGAQGVYEQYFGPGTRLTVT.

The chain combines TRBV7-9 with TRBJ2-1, with TRBD1 matching 9 bases. This CDR3 spans 19 amino acids. V lost 7 bases to trimming and J lost 0 bases; unmatched junction nucleotides: 16. The germline V gene encodes CDR1 SEHNR and CDR2 FQNEAQ (reference sequence). The CDR3 reads CASIIFRLRDRDSYNEQFF. DNA of the CDR3: TGTGCCAGCATTATATTTCGGCTCCGGGACAGGGACTCCTACAATGAGCAGTTCTTC. Full variable domain (outside the CDR3, taken from reference TRBV7-9 and TRBJ2-1): DTGVSQNPRHKITKRGQNVTFRCDPISEHNRLYWYRQTLGQGPEFLTYFQNEAQLEKSRLLSDRFSAERPKGSFSTLEIQRTEQGDSAMYLCASIIFRLRDRDSYNEQFFGPGTRLTVL.

The J gene is TRBJ2-1, the V gene TRBV19; the D gene is possibly TRBD2 (6 bases). The CDR3 length is 16 residues. Deletions cut 5 bases from V and 4 bases from J, with 18 bases between. Germline loops: CDR1 LNHDA, CDR2 SQIVND (reference sequence). The DNA of the CDR3 is TGTGCCAGTAGTTCGACTAGGGTGTTTATGTACAATGAGCAGTTCTTC. It specifies CASSSTRVFMYNEQFF. Together with reference TRBV19 and TRBJ2-1, the CDR3 gives the full variable domain: DGGITQSPKYLFRKEGQNVTLSCEQNLNHDAMYWYRQDPGQGLRLIYYSQIVNDFQKGDIAEGYSVSREKKESFPLTVTSAQKNPTAFYLCASSSTRVFMYNEQFFGPGTRLTVL.

The rearrangement links TRBV28 to TRBJ2-7; TRBD1 might be the D (6 bases). The V end was cut by 3 bases, the J end by 4 bases, with 16 bases between. Germline CDR1 reads MDHEN; CDR2 reads SYDVKM. The length of the CDR3 is 15 residues. The CDR3 spells CASSFPQGLGYEQYF. The CDR3 nucleotides are TGTGCCAGCAGTTTCCCACAGGGATTAGGTTACGAGCAGTACTTC.

This chain joins TRBV5-4 and TRBJ2-7, with 13 bases that match TRBD2. CDR1 is SGHNT, CDR2 YYREEE, per germline (reference sequence). Germline trimming cut 4 bases from V and 7 bases from J; bases unmatched to any gene: 11. The CDR3 has 16 amino acids. The CDR3 coding sequence is TGTGCCAGCAGCAAAGGGGGACTAGCGGGGATGGGTGAGCAGTACTTC. This codes for CASSKGGLAGMGEQYF.

The CDR3: CSVEEGRGGDSPLHF. The CDR3 nucleotides are TGCAGCGTTGAAGAGGGAAGGGGAGGAGATTCACCCCTCCACTTT. The chain employs TRBV29-1 and TRBJ1-6; TRBD1 might be the D (5 bases). The CDR3 covers 15 residues. The germline V gene encodes CDR1 SQVTM and CDR2 ANQGSEA. Trimming stripped 0 bases from V and 8 bases from J, with 14 bases between.

This chain's CDR3 is CASSWQAGTDTQYF. CDR3 in DNA: TGTGCCAGCAGTTGGCAGGCCGGCACAGATACGCAGTATTTT. The chain uses TRBV6-5 and TRBJ2-3; unclear D gene. Trimming cost V 4 bases and J 1 base, with 9 bases left between them. The CDR3 covers 14 residues. The germline V gene encodes CDR1 MNHEY and CDR2 SVGAGI.

The chain is built from TRBV27 and TRBJ2-7, with 7 bases aligning to TRBD1. This CDR3 region has 13 residues. From germline, CDR1 is MNHEY and CDR2 SMNVEV (reference sequence). V was pared by 6 bases and J by 3 bases, with 5 bases of the junction left unmatched. CDR3 loop: CASSRDRYYEQYF. CDR3 sequence (DNA): TGTGCCAGCAGCCGGGACAGATACTACGAGCAGTACTTC.

The rearrangement joins TRBV4-1 to TRBJ2-3, with 8 bases that match TRBD2. V trimming: 0 bases; J trimming: 2 bases; junction bases outside the gene matches: 10. The CDR3 is made up of 18 amino acids. The germline V gene has CDR1 MGHRA and CDR2 YSYEKL. The CDR3 region is CASSQDQSGSGATDTQYF. The CDR3 DNA is TGCGCCAGCAGCCAAGATCAGTCGGGTAGCGGGGCCACAGATACGCAGTATTTT.

The gene calls are TRBV29-1 and TRBJ2-7; tentative D call: TRBD1 (6 bases). CDR1 and CDR2 from the germline V gene are SQVTM and ANQGSEA. V was cut by 3 bases and J by 2 bases, with 11 bases left in between. CDR3 size: 13 residues. DNA of the CDR3: TGCAGCGTTGAGGGGGACACCGCCTACGAGCAGTACTTC. The encoded protein is CSVEGDTAYEQYF.

This sequence joins TRBV9 and TRBJ2-7; possible D gene TRBD2, 6 bases. Germline lookup yields CDR1 SGDLS and CDR2 YYNGEE. Trimming shortened V by 0 bases and J by 2 bases, and 12 bases separated the two germline ends. This CDR3 is 15 amino acids long. CDR3 sequence (DNA): TGTGCCAGCAGCGTAGGGTCGGGACTTGCCTACGAGCAGTACTTC. It encodes CASSVGSGLAYEQYF. The full variable domain, with the rest looked up from reference TRBV9 and TRBJ2-7, is DSGVTQTPKHLITATGQRVTLRCSPRSGDLSVYWYQQSLDQGLQFLIQYYNGEERAKGNILERFSAQQFPDLHSELNLSSLELGDSALYFCASSVGSGLAYEQYFGPGTRLTVT.

The rearrangement joins TRBV19 to TRBJ2-3, with TRBD2 matching 8 bases. Germline CDR1 reads LNHDA; CDR2 reads SQIVND (reference sequence). The J segment lost 0 bases and the V segment lost 7 bases, leaving 3 bases of the junction unmatched. The CDR3 runs 14 residues. The CDR3 loop reads CASIPSGSTDTQYF. CDR3 DNA: TGTGCCAGTATTCCTAGCGGGAGCACAGATACGCAGTATTTT.